This T cell receptor beta chain was captured in a study of CD8+ T cells in alopecia areata. Study information: Treatment comprised oral tofacitinib, 5 to 10 mg twice daily, in treated patients. Findings of the study overall: Sequences from scalp samples also cover resident alphabeta T cells of normal skin.

Turning to this clone: Its antigen remains unidentified.

Germline V gene sequence: CDR1 MNHEY, CDR2 SVGAGI. The CDR3 has 15 amino acids. Trimming took 6 bases from V and 8 from J, leaving 20 bases between them. cDNA serving as the sequencing template came from extracted, reverse transcribed RNA. Profiled with immunoSEQ multiplex PCR; TCRdb holds only in-frame clones, not every one. Of some 110,000 clones listed, less than 75% are singletons. Treatment defined: oral pan-JAK inhibitor, 5-10 mg twice daily. PBMC-derived CD4+ and CD8+ T cells were sorted. The source material was CD8+ T cells sorted from blood, sampled at week 4, from a patient treated with tofacitinib. This receptor was identified in a human donor with alopecia areata. The genes are TRBV6-5 and TRBJ2-1, with D uncertain. CDR3 DNA: TGTGCCAGCAGCCCTACTGTGGTTATGTACGATGAGCAGTTCTTC. It is translated as CASSPTVVMYDEQFF.